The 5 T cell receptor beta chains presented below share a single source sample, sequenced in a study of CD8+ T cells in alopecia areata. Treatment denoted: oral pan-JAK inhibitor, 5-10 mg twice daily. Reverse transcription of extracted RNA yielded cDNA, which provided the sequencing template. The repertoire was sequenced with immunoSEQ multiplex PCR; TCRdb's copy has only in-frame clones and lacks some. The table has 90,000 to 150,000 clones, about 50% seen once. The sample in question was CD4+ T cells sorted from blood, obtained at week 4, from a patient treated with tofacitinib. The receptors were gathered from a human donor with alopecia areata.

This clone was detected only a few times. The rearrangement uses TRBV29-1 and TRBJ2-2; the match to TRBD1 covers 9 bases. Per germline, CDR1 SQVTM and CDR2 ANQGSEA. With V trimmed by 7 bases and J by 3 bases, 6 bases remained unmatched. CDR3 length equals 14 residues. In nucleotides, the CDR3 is TGCAGCGCACACAGGGGGCCGGACACCGGGGAGCTGTTTTTT. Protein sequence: CSAHRGPDTGELFF.

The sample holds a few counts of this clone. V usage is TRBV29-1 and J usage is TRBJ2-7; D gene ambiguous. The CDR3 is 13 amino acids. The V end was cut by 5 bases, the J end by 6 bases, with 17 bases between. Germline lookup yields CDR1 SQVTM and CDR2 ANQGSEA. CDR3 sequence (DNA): TGCAGCGTTTGGGCCCCGCTGGTTGGCGAGCAGTACTTC. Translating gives CSVWAPLVGEQYF.

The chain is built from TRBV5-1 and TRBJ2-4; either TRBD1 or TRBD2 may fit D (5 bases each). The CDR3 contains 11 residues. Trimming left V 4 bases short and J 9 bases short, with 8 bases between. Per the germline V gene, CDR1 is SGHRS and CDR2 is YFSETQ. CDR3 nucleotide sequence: TGCGCCAGCAGCGAAGGGACCATTCAGTACTTC. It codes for CASSEGTIQYF.

CDR3 protein: CASSEFRVDYGYTF. CDR3 DNA: TGTGCCAGCAGTGAGTTCAGGGTGGACTATGGCTACACCTTC. This rearrangement joins TRBV25-1 to TRBJ1-2; possibly TRBD1 for D (5 bases). Trimming left V 3 bases short and J 3 bases short, with 11 bases between. The CDR3 contains 14 residues. Per the germline V gene, CDR1 is MGHDK and CDR2 is SYGVNS.

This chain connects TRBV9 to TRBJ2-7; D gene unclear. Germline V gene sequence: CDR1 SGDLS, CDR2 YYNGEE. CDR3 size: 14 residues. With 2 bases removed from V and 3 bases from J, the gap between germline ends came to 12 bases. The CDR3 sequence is CASSVGQVYYEQYF. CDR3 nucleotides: TGTGCCAGCAGCGTTGGCCAGGTGTACTACGAGCAGTACTTC.